A selection of T cell receptor beta chains follows, all from one sample in a study of blood T cell repertoires in COVID-19. Sequencing used immunoSEQ multiplex PCR; TCRdb keeps in-frame clones, though not all of them. There are about 270,000 clones in the sample; more than 80% occur only once, and roughly 2.3% lies in the top ten. The specimen sequenced was PBMCs or T cells enriched from blood (not recorded which). These receptors came from a woman under 30 who had recovered from COVID-19. CDR3s include the opening cysteine and the closing phenylalanine or tryptophan. The D gene is left open where the match is weak. Expanded clones get a size class; other rows say once, few or many, or leave the size out.

>NA|TRBJ2-1|13|TRBD1|TRBV19
CASRQGFTNEQFF
TGTGCCAGTAGACAGGGGTTTACGAATGAGCAGTTCTTC
>NA|TRBJ2-7|12|NA|TRBV5-1
CASSLDPDEQYF
TGCGCCAGCAGCTTGGATCCGGACGAGCAGTACTTC
>NA|TRBJ1-1|13|NA|TRBV7-2
CASSLFSYTEAFF
TGTGCCAGCAGCTTATTTTCTTACACTGAAGCTTTCTTT
>NA|TRBJ1-3|18|NA|TRBV7-8
CASSPGGTPNGPGNTIYF
TGTGCCAGCAGCCCGGGAGGGACGCCTAATGGGCCTGGAAACACCATATATTTT
>NA|TRBJ1-4|13|NA|TRBV12-3/TRBV12-4
CASSQDSGRTLFF
TGTGCCAGCAGCCAGGACAGCGGGAGGACGCTGTTTTTT
>NA|TRBJ1-4|16|TRBD1|TRBV2
CASSFRQGATNEKLFF
TGTGCCAGCAGTTTTAGACAGGGCGCAACTAATGAAAAACTGTTTTTT
>NA|TRBJ2-5|14|TRBD2|TRBV2
CASSGSTSRETQYF
TGTGCCAGCAGTGGGTCGACTAGCCGGGAGACCCAGTACTTC
>few|TRBJ1-2|15|NA|TRBV6-5
CASSYSVGGNYGYTF
TGTGCCAGCAGTTACTCGGTGGGAGGGAACTATGGCTACACCTTC
>NA|TRBJ2-7|12|NA|TRBV2
CASRERPYEQYF
TGTGCCAGCAGAGAGCGGCCCTACGAGCAGTACTTC
>NA|TRBJ1-2|13|NA|TRBV5-6
CASSLQLRHPNTF
TGTGCCAGCAGCTTGCAGTTAAGACATCCGAACACCTTC
>NA|TRBJ2-4|19|TRBD2|TRBV18
CASSPFPPMGGLAKNIQYF
TGTGCCAGCTCACCATTCCCTCCTATGGGAGGGCTAGCCAAAAACATTCAGTACTTC
>NA|TRBJ1-2|13|NA|TRBV29-1
CSVSFGTNYGYTF
TGCAGCGTCTCCTTCGGGACAAACTATGGCTACACCTTC
>NA|TRBJ2-6|20|NA|TRBV4-1
CASSQPGGTEGTSGANVLTF
TGCGCCAGCAGCCAACCAGGAGGCACCGAGGGCACCTCTGGGGCCAACGTCCTGACTTTC
>NA|TRBJ2-7|12|TRBD1|TRBV6-5
CASRQGSYEQYF
TGTGCCAGCAGACAGGGGTCCTACGAGCAGTACTTC